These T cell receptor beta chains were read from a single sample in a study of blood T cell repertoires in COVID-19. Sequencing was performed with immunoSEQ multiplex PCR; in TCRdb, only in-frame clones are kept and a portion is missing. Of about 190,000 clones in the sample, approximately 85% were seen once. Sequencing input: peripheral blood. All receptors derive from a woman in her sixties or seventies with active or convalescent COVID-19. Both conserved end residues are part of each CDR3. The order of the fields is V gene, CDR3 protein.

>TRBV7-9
CASSRTGEGYTF
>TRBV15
CATSTTYAGNTIYF
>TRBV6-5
CASRPQGAGYGYTF
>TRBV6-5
CASMGQGYEQYF
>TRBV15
CATSRALVRTDTQYF
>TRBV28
CASSFMGQLRVANYGYTF
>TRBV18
CASSSSRDLYNEQFF
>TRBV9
CASSVGPTGGLHNEQFF
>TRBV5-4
CASSLAKGQGLINYGYTF
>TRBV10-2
CASSRGLAGGPGETQYF
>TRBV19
CASSLSPQTGVSETQYF
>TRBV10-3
CAISERTGDYGYTF
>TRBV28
CASSLLGTAALGYTF
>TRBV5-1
CASRFSGTTDTQYF
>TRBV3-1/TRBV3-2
CASSQDSGELFF
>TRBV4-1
CASKRVEETAGELFF
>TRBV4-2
CASSQGMRRSGYTF
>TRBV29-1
CSVDPPSGRPRDTQYF
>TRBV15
CATSRERASGMDEQFF
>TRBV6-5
CASRTIGVSYGYTF